The 28 T cell receptor beta chains below were found in one sample sequenced in a study of T cell responses to AZD1222 COVID-19 vaccine. The table came from immunoSEQ multiplex PCR; TCRdb's copy has only in-frame clones and leaves some out. The table includes some 120,000 clones, 89% detected once. Sequenced here: peripheral blood, sampled 28 days after the second AZD1222 dose. These receptors originate from an adult who received the AZD1222 COVID-19 vaccine.

This clone was counted once. The V and J genes are TRBV28 and TRBJ1-2; TRBD1 is a possible D gene (6 bases). CDR1 and CDR2 from the germline V gene are MDHEN and SYDVKM. CDR3 length equals 13 residues. V was shortened by 7 bases and J by 6 bases, with 15 bases between the two germline ends. CDR3 protein: CASTPDRIDGYTF. In DNA form, the CDR3 reads TGTGCCAGCACCCCCGACAGGATAGATGGCTACACCTTC.

The V gene is TRBV7-9, the J gene TRBJ1-1; D unresolved. Trimming took off 1 base at V and 4 bases at J, with 13 bases between the two ends. The CDR3 extends over 15 amino acids. Germline loops: CDR1 SEHNR, CDR2 FQNEAQ (reference sequence). The CDR3 region has the DNA TGTGCCAGCAGCTTAGGGAGATGGGAGGGCACTGAAGCTTTCTTT. Protein product: CASSLGRWEGTEAFF. The whole variable domain, remainder taken from reference TRBV7-9 and TRBJ1-1, is DTGVSQNPRHKITKRGQNVTFRCDPISEHNRLYWYRQTLGQGPEFLTYFQNEAQLEKSRLLSDRFSAERPKGSFSTLEIQRTEQGDSAMYLCASSLGRWEGTEAFFGQGTRLTVV.

The V call is TRBV19, the J call TRBJ2-5, with 8 bases lining up with TRBD1. The CDR3 loop spans 13 amino acids. Trimming took 7 bases from V and 2 from J; bases not matched to a gene: 3. CDR1 LNHDA and CDR2 SQIVND come from the germline V gene (reference sequence). The CDR3 coding sequence is TGTGCCAGTAAGGGACAGGCGCAAGAGACCCAGTACTTC. Its translation is CASKGQAQETQYF.

This clone has only a few counts. V and J are TRBV24-1 and TRBJ2-1, with TRBD2 matching 10 bases. Trimming at V came to 5 bases and at J to 10 bases, leaving 10 bases not matched to a gene. CDR1 and CDR2 (germline): KGHDR, SFDVKD. This CDR3 contains 15 residues. CDR3 loop: CATSAQGAGGDEQFF. CDR3 DNA: TGTGCCACCAGTGCCCAAGGAGCGGGAGGGGACGAGCAGTTCTTC.

The chain links TRBV19 to TRBJ1-5, with D unclear. Deletions cut 5 bases from V and 2 bases from J, with 10 bases between. The CDR3 runs to 14 residues. Germline V gene data show CDR1 as LNHDA and CDR2 as SQIVND (reference sequence). CDR3 sequence: CASSQNDGNQPQHF. The CDR3 DNA reads as TGTGCCAGTAGTCAAAACGATGGCAATCAGCCCCAGCATTTT.

In DNA, the CDR3 is TGCGCCAGCAGCTTAGAACAGGGTTCTCAGCCCCAGCATTTT. Protein sequence: CASSLEQGSQPQHF. The V and J genes are TRBV5-1 and TRBJ1-5; tentatively, D is TRBD1 (6 bases). The CDR3 contains 14 residues. Trimming took 2 bases from V and 6 from J, leaving 12 bases between them. Germline V lookup: CDR1 SGHRS, CDR2 YFSETQ.

This chain's CDR3 is CAWSVLATPVGNEQFF. The DNA of the CDR3 is TGTGCCTGGAGTGTGCTTGCCACTCCCGTAGGCAATGAGCAGTTCTTC. The chain has TRBV30 and TRBJ2-1; D is uncertain. CDR3 length: 16 amino acids. The germline V and J ends were trimmed by 0 bases and 6 bases, with 18 bases remaining between them. Germline V lookup: CDR1 GTSNPN, CDR2 SVGIG (reference sequence).

V is TRBV2 and J is TRBJ2-2; D not resolved. From germline, CDR1 is SNHLY and CDR2 FYNNEI. There are 16 residues in the CDR3. The V and J ends lost 4 bases and 3 bases respectively, with 15 bases between them. For the CDR3, the DNA is TGTGCCAGCAGTGGCCGCGGACGGGCCGACACCGGGGAGCTGTTTTTT. Its protein is CASSGRGRADTGELFF.

V and J are TRBV5-1 and TRBJ2-5; D remains ambiguous. Germline CDR1 reads SGHRS; CDR2 reads YFSETQ. V lost 2 bases and J 1 base, leaving 6 bases between the germline ends. This CDR3 is built from 13 residues. CDR3 residues: CASSFRSQETQYF. The CDR3 DNA follows: TGCGCCAGCAGCTTCAGGAGCCAAGAGACCCAGTACTTC.

The sample holds a few counts of this clone. The CDR3 is CASSPGGYEQYF. CDR3 coding DNA: TGTGCCAGCTCACCAGGGGGCTACGAGCAGTACTTC. V usage is TRBV18 and J usage is TRBJ2-7; the D call may be TRBD1 or TRBD2 (5 bases each). Trimming removed 2 bases at V and 3 bases at J, with 5 bases between. Germline values: CDR1 KGHSH, CDR2 LQKENI. The CDR3 covers 12 residues.

This clone turned up a few times. The chain uses TRBV2 and TRBJ2-1, with 11 bases fitting TRBD1. Looked up from germline, CDR1 is SNHLY and CDR2 is FYNNEI. The CDR3 has 16 residues. The ends lost 6 bases at V and 4 bases at J; junction bases unmatched: 8. CDR3 amino acids: CASRYRDRGGYNEQFF. The CDR3, as DNA: TGTGCCAGCAGATACCGGGACAGGGGGGGATACAATGAGCAGTTCTTC. Using reference TRBV2 and TRBJ2-1 for the parts outside the CDR3, the full variable domain is EPEVTQTPSHQVTQMGQEVILRCVPISNHLYFYWYRQILGQKVEFLVSFYNNEISEKSEIFDDQFSVERPDGSNFTLKIRSTKLEDSAMYFCASRYRDRGGYNEQFFGPGTRLTVL.

The V call is TRBV14, the J call TRBJ1-6; 7 nucleotides match TRBD1. J was trimmed by 6 bases and V by 4 bases; bases with no gene match: 3. CDR3 length equals 14 residues. Germline V gene data show CDR1 as SGHDN and CDR2 as FVKESK. In DNA form, the CDR3 reads TGTGCCAGCAGCCCAGGGACAGCTAATTCACCCCTCCACTTT. This sequence encodes CASSPGTANSPLHF. Looking up the rest from reference TRBV14 and TRBJ1-6 gives the full variable domain: EAGVTQFPSHSVIEKGQTVTLRCDPISGHDNLYWYRRVMGKEIKFLLHFVKESKQDESGMPNNRFLAERTGGTYSTLKVQPAELEDSGVYFCASSPGTANSPLHFGNGTRLTVT.

The V gene is TRBV6-2 or TRBV6-3, the J gene TRBJ2-2; D may be TRBD2 (7 bases). The CDR3 totals 16 residues. V was pared by 6 bases and J by 1 base, with 15 bases between. Germline V gives CDR1 MNHEY, CDR2 SVGEGT. The CDR3 sequence: CASSPRGGWNTGELFF. The DNA for the CDR3 is TGTGCCAGCAGCCCTAGGGGGGGCTGGAACACCGGGGAGCTGTTTTTT.

This chain joins TRBV6-5 and TRBJ1-2, with D perhaps matching TRBD1 (6 bases). Trimming pared 6 bases from V and 2 bases from J, leaving 16 bases between. CDR3 length: 15 amino acids. Germline V CDR1 and CDR2: MNHEY, SVGAGI. In DNA form, the CDR3 reads TGTGCCAGCAGCAGTCCCAAGGGGGGGAACTATGGCTACACCTTC. Encoded protein: CASSSPKGGNYGYTF.

The V and J genes are TRBV15 and TRBJ1-5; D may be TRBD1 (5 bases). Germline-derived CDR1 and CDR2 are LNHNV and YYDKDF (reference sequence). The CDR3 is made up of 16 amino acids. The germline V and J ends were trimmed by 1 base and 0 bases, with 10 bases remaining between them. The CDR3 DNA reads as TGTGCCACCAGCAGAGCCGGCAGGGATAGCAATCAGCCCCAGCATTTT. Protein: CATSRAGRDSNQPQHF.

This clone appeared once. The chain is built from TRBV9 and TRBJ2-2, with a tentative D call TRBD1 (6 bases). In germline, CDR1 is SGDLS, CDR2 YYNGEE. Trimming removed 3 bases from V and 1 base from J, with 13 bases in between. The CDR3 is 16 residues long. This CDR3 is CASSDHRDKNTGELFF. The DNA of the CDR3 is TGTGCCAGCAGCGACCACCGGGACAAGAACACCGGGGAGCTGTTTTTT.

The V and J genes are TRBV29-1 and TRBJ1-1; unclear D gene. CDR1 is SQVTM and CDR2 is ANQGSEA in the germline V gene. V lost 3 bases and J lost 0, with 8 bases in between. CDR3 length: 13 residues. The CDR3 reads CSVEGYMNTEAFF. The CDR3, as DNA: TGCAGCGTTGAGGGGTATATGAACACTGAAGCTTTCTTT.

This chain links TRBV5-1 with TRBJ2-1, with 9 bases matching TRBD2. Trimming removed 4 bases from V and 7 bases from J; junction bases left unmatched: 12. The CDR3 has 16 residues. Germline CDR1 is SGHRS and CDR2 is YFSETQ. The CDR3 protein is CASSPGLSGGHNEQFF. As DNA, the CDR3 is TGCGCCAGCAGCCCTGGACTAAGCGGGGGGCATAATGAGCAGTTCTTC.

As for this clone: Germline is not matched at one junction end, which may reflect a read error. J is TRBJ2-7 and V is TRBV7-9; 9 bases agree with TRBD2. CDR3 size: 13 residues. Germline V gene data show CDR1 as SEHNR and CDR2 as FQNEAQ (reference sequence). The DNA for the CDR3 is TGTGCCAGCAGCCTAGCGGGGCCCTACGAGCAGTACTTC. This gives the protein CASSLAGPYEQYF.

The chain combines TRBV7-2 with TRBJ1-1; 7 bases are shared with TRBD1. The CDR3 spans 16 residues. The trim removed 0 bases at V and 4 bases at J, leaving 8 bases unmatched. Germline V CDR1 and CDR2: SGHTA, FQGNSA. The CDR3 reads CASSLAGGRVGTEAFF. The CDR3 coding sequence is TGTGCCAGCAGCTTAGCAGGGGGCAGGGTGGGCACTGAAGCTTTCTTT.

The CDR3 loop reads CATSRGFLGTGMSGNTIYF. DNA of the CDR3: TGTGCCACCAGCAGGGGATTCCTCGGGACAGGGATGTCTGGAAACACCATATATTTT. This chain uses TRBV15 with TRBJ1-3; 9 bases are a match to TRBD1. The CDR3 spans 19 residues. Looked up from germline, CDR1 is LNHNV and CDR2 is YYDKDF (reference sequence). With V trimmed by 3 bases and J by 1 base, 13 bases remained unmatched.

This chain uses TRBV10-3 with TRBJ1-2; D call uncertain. V was shortened by 5 bases and J by 1 base, with 8 bases between the two germline ends. The CDR3 contains 13 residues. Germline CDR1 and CDR2: ENHRY and SYGVKD. The CDR3 reads CAISQQINYGYTF. The DNA for the CDR3 is TGTGCCATCAGTCAACAGATTAACTATGGCTACACCTTC.

In its sample, this clone was seen once. J is TRBJ2-3 and V is TRBV2; 7 positions match TRBD2. This CDR3 is built from 16 residues. The junction had 11 bases not matched to a gene; V was cut back by 6 bases and J by 2 bases. Germline V gene lookup returns CDR1 SNHLY and CDR2 FYNNEI. The CDR3 bases are TGTGCCAGCAGCAGAGTCGGGGGAGGGGCCACAGATACGCAGTATTTT. It translates to CASSRVGGGATDTQYF. Full variable domain (missing parts from reference TRBV2 and TRBJ2-3): EPEVTQTPSHQVTQMGQEVILRCVPISNHLYFYWYRQILGQKVEFLVSFYNNEISEKSEIFDDQFSVERPDGSNFTLKIRSTKLEDSAMYFCASSRVGGGATDTQYFGPGTRLTVL.

V is TRBV7-9 and J is TRBJ2-3; TRBD2 might be the D (5 bases). The V gene lost 8 bases and the J gene lost 7 bases, with 10 bases spanning the gap. CDR3 length: 11 residues. The germline V gene has CDR1 SEHNR and CDR2 FQNEAQ (reference sequence). CDR3 bases: TGTGCCAGCGGTGAGGGATATACGCAGTATTTT. The encoded protein is CASGEGYTQYF.

J is TRBJ1-2 and V is TRBV15; no firm D call. Trimming pared 2 bases from V and 6 bases from J, leaving 4 bases between. The CDR3 totals 11 residues. Germline values: CDR1 LNHNV, CDR2 YYDKDF (reference sequence). CDR3 nucleotide sequence: TGTGCCACCAGCAGACAGGATGGCTACACCTTC. This translates into CATSRQDGYTF. Based on the CDR3 plus reference TRBV15 and TRBJ1-2, the full variable domain is DAMVIQNPRYQVTQFGKPVTLSCSQTLNHNVMYWYQQKSSQAPKLLFHYYDKDFNNEADTPDNFQSRRPNTSFCFLDIRSPGLGDTAMYLCATSRQDGYTFGSGTRLTVV.

The chain joins TRBV18 to TRBJ2-5, with a weak D call TRBD1 (5 bases). Trimming shortened V by 4 bases and J by 5 bases, and 14 bases separated the two germline ends. The germline V gene has CDR1 KGHSH and CDR2 LQKENI. This CDR3 comprises 14 residues. CDR3 amino acids: CASSQLSQEETQYF. The DNA for the CDR3 is TGTGCCAGCTCACAACTGTCACAGGAGGAGACCCAGTACTTC.

The rearrangement joins TRBV18 to TRBJ1-2; D not certain. The CDR3 is 17 amino acids. Deletions cut 3 bases from V and 4 bases from J, with 21 bases between. CDR1 is KGHSH and CDR2 is LQKENI in the germline V gene. The CDR3 bases are TGTGCCAGCTCACCCCCGACCCATCCCGGCTCACTCTATGGCTACACCTTC. This sequence encodes CASSPPTHPGSLYGYTF.

This chain uses TRBV6-5 with TRBJ2-3, with D possibly TRBD2 on 6 matching bases. Germline loops: CDR1 MNHEY, CDR2 SVGAGI. This CDR3 has 15 residues. The V end lost 8 bases, the J end lost 2 bases, and 17 bases lay between the germline ends. The CDR3 sequence: CASAVARGNTDTQYF. The CDR3 DNA sequence: TGTGCCAGCGCAGTCGCCCGGGGGAACACAGATACGCAGTATTTT.